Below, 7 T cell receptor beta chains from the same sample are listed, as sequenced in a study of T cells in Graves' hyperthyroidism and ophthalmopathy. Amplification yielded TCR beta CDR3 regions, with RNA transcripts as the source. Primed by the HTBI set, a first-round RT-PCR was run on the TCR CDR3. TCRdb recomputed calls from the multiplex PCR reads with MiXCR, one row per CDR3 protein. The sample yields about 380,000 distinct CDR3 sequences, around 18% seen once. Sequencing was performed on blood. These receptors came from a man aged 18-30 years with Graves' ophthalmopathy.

The CDR3 spells CSGERNTEAFF. CDR3 sequence (DNA): TGCAGTGGTGAGAGGAACACTGAAGCTTTCTTT. The chain combines TRBV20-1 with TRBJ1-1, with unresolved D. The germline V and J ends were trimmed by 7 bases and 1 base, with 7 bases remaining between them. This CDR3 region has 11 residues. CDR1 DFQATT and CDR2 SNEGSKA come from the germline V gene (reference sequence).

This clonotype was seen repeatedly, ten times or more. The CDR3 DNA reads as TGTGCCAGCACCGAGACGGGCAGCACAGATACGCAGTATTTT. Residues: CASTETGSTDTQYF. The V and J genes are TRBV11-2 and TRBJ2-3, with no clear D. The V gene's germline CDR1 is SGHAT and CDR2 FQNNGV. The CDR3 runs 14 residues. Trimming removed 7 bases at V and 0 bases at J, with 11 bases between. Looking up the rest from reference TRBV11-2 and TRBJ2-3 gives the full variable domain: EAGVAQSPRYKIIEKRQSVAFWCNPISGHATLYWYQQILGQGPKLLIQFQNNGVVDDSQLPKDRFSAERLKGVDSTLKIQPAKLEDSAVYLCASTETGSTDTQYFGPGTRLTVL.

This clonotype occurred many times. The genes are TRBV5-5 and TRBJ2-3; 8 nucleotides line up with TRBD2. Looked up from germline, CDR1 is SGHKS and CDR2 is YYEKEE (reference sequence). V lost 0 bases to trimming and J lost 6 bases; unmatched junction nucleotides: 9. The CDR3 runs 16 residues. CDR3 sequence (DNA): TGTGCCAGCAGCTTGGAGGCGGCCGGGGGGGCTGATACGCAGTATTTT. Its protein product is CASSLEAAGGADTQYF.

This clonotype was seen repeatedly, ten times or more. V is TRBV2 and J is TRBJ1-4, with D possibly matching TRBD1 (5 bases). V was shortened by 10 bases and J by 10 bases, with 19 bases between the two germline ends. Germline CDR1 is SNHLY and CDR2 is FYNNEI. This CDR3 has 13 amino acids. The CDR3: CATSEGQGGKLFF. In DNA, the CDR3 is TGTGCCACCTCGGAGGGCCAGGGTGGAAAACTGTTTTTT.

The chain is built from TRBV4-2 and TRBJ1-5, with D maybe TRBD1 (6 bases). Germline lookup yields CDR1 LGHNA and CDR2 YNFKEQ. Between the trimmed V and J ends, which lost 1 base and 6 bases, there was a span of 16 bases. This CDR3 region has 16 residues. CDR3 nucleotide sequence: TGTGCCAGCAGCCAAGCAGCGCCAGGGGAAGGTCAGCCCCAGCATTTT. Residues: CASSQAAPGEGQPQHF.

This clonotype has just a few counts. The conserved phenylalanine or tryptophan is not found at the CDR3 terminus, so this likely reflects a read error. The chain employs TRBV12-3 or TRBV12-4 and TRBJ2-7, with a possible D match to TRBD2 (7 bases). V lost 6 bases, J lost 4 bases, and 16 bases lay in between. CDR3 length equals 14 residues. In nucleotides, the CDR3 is TGTGCCAGCAGACCACACGGGGGGCGGTACGAGCAGTACCTC. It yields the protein CASRPHGGRYEQYL.

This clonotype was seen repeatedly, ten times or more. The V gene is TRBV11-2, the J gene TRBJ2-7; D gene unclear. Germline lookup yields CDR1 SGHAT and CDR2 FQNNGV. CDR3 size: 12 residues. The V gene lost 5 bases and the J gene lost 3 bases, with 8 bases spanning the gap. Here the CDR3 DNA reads TGTGCCAGCAGCACACGGATCTACGAGCAGTACTTC. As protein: CASSTRIYEQYF.